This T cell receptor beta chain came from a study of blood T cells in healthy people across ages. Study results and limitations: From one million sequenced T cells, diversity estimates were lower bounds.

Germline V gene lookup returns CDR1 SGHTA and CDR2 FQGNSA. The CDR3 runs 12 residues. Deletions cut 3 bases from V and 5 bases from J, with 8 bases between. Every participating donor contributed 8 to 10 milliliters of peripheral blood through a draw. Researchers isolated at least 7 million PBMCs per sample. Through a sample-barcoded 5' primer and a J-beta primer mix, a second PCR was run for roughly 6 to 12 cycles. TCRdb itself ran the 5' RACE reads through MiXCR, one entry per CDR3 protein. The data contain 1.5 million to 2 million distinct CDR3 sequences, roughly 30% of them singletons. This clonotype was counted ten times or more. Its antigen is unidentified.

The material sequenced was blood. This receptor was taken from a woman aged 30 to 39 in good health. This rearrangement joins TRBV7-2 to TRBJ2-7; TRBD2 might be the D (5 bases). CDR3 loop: CASSLIGNEQYF. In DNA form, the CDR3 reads TGTGCCAGCAGCTTGATCGGGAACGAGCAGTACTTC.